A single sample gave rise to the 9 T cell receptor beta chains below, sequenced in a study of PD-1 blockade in mismatch repair-deficient tumors. Sequenced by immunoSEQ multiplex PCR; TCRdb stores in-frame clones only, minus some. The sample shows tens of thousands of clones, 80% to 90% of them seen only once. This specimen consisted of peripheral blood, obtained 44 weeks after starting pembrolizumab. These receptors all come from an adult with mismatch repair-deficient cancer.

This chain uses TRBV14 with TRBJ2-1, with D perhaps TRBD1 (5 bases). The CDR3 length is 15 residues. Trimming took off 1 base at V and 9 bases at J, with 16 bases between the two ends. Germline V gene sequence: CDR1 SGHDN, CDR2 FVKESK. CDR3 DNA sequence: TGTGCCAGCAGCCAAGGGGCCCCAGGGTGGGTTGAGCAGTTCTTC. It is translated as CASSQGAPGWVEQFF.

The V gene is TRBV14, the J gene TRBJ2-7; D gene uncertain. Trimming took off 4 bases at V and 0 bases at J, with 13 bases between the two ends. The CDR3 consists of 15 residues. Germline-derived CDR1 and CDR2 are SGHDN and FVKESK. The CDR3 spells CASSPLGTSSYEQYF. The CDR3 bases are TGTGCCAGCAGCCCCCTCGGCACCAGCTCCTACGAGCAGTACTTC.

The chain links TRBV27 to TRBJ2-2; D perhaps matches TRBD1 (6 bases). Germline lookup yields CDR1 MNHEY and CDR2 SMNVEV (reference sequence). Trimming shortened V by 8 bases and J by 4 bases, and 17 bases separated the two germline ends. CDR3 length: 15 residues. For the CDR3, the DNA is TGTGCCAGCGCAACACGGGACACCACCACCGGGGAGCTGTTTTTT. Protein product: CASATRDTTTGELFF.

Note on this clone: Additional DNA sequences in this sample encode the identical CDR3. The V and J genes are TRBV19 and TRBJ2-1; 11 bases fit TRBD2. CDR3 length: 17 amino acids. Germline values: CDR1 LNHDA, CDR2 SQIVND (reference sequence). Unmatched junction bases numbered 4, after V lost 3 bases and J lost 0 bases. CDR3 DNA: TGTGCCAGTAGTATTCGACTAGCGGGGAGCTCCTACAATGAGCAGTTCTTC. Encoded protein: CASSIRLAGSSYNEQFF.

The chain combines TRBV10-3 with TRBJ2-3, with TRBD2 matching 10 bases. This CDR3 comprises 16 residues. The J segment lost 4 bases and the V segment lost 4 bases, leaving 8 bases of the junction unmatched. The germline CDR1 and CDR2 sequences are ENHRY and SYGVKD. CDR3 sequence reads: CAISGLAGVGADTQYF. The CDR3 DNA reads as TGTGCCATCAGTGGGCTAGCGGGAGTTGGCGCAGATACGCAGTATTTT.

The chain employs TRBV6-6 and TRBJ2-4; D not certain. V was shortened by 5 bases and J by 4 bases, with 6 bases between the two germline ends. The germline gives CDR1 MNHNY, CDR2 SVGAGI (reference sequence). CDR3 length equals 12 residues. The CDR3 sequence: CASSTIKNIQYF. The CDR3 DNA reads TGTGCCAGCAGTACCATTAAAAACATTCAGTACTTC.

The rearrangement links TRBV5-1 to TRBJ2-3, with 7 nucleotides matching TRBD2. Germline V lookup: CDR1 SGHRS, CDR2 YFSETQ. The V segment lost 4 bases and the J segment 1 base; nucleotides outside the gene matches: 3. CDR3 length: 14 residues. The CDR3 spells CASSPGGGTDTQYF. The DNA for the CDR3 is TGCGCCAGCAGCCCTGGGGGGGGCACAGATACGCAGTATTTT.

The chain joins TRBV30 to TRBJ2-5; D gene unclear. Trimming removed 0 bases at V and 5 bases at J, with 13 bases between. The germline V gene has CDR1 GTSNPN and CDR2 SVGIG (reference sequence). This CDR3 is 14 amino acids long. CDR3 sequence: CAWSVSSVGETQYF. The CDR3 DNA sequence: TGTGCCTGGAGTGTATCTTCTGTGGGGGAGACCCAGTACTTC.

The chain recombines TRBV10-3 with TRBJ2-1, with TRBD2 matching 15 bases. Germline V gene data show CDR1 as ENHRY and CDR2 as SYGVKD. V gave up 4 bases and J gave up 7 bases; unmatched junction bases: 5. This CDR3 comprises 16 residues. The CDR3 nucleotides are TGTGCCATCAGTGTGGATGGGACTAGCGGGAGGAATGAGCAGTTCTTC. Protein: CAISVDGTSGRNEQFF.